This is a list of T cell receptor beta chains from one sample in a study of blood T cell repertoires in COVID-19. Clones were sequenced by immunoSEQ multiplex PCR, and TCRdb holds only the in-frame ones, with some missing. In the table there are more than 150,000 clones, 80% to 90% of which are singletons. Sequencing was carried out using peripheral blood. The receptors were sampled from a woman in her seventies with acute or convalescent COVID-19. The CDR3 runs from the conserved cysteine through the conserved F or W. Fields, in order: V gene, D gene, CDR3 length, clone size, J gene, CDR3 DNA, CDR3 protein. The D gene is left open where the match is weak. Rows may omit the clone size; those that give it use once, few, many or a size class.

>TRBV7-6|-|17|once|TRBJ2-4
TGTGCCAGCAGCTTAGGTGGACACCCTAAAGCGCTCAACATTCAGTACTTC
CASSLGGHPKALNIQYF
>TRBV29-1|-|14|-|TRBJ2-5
TGCAGCGTTTGCCGGGAGGGGACAGTCGTGGCCCAGTACTTC
CSVCREGTVVAQYF
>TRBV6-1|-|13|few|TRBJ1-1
TGTGCCAGCAGTGACCCCCGACACCTAGAAGCTTTCTTT
CASSDPRHLEAFF
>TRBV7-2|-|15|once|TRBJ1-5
TGTGCCAGCAGCACAGGACCTATTAGGGGCCAGCCCCAGCATTTT
CASSTGPIRGQPQHF
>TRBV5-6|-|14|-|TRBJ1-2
TGTGCCAGCAGCTTGGGGCAGGGGCACTATGGCTACACCTTC
CASSLGQGHYGYTF
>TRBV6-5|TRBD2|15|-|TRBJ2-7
TGTGCCAGCAGTCCAAGCGGGGGGGCCTCCTACGAGCAGTACTTC
CASSPSGGASYEQYF
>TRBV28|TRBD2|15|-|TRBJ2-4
TGTGCCAGCAGACTCGGGGGGGAGGGTTCAGACATTCAGTACTTC
CASRLGGEGSDIQYF
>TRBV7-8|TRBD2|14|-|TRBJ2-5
TGTGCCAGCAGCTCGCGGGGGGGCAGGGAGACCCAGTACTTC
CASSSRGGRETQYF
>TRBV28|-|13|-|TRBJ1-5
TGTGCCAGCACCCCGGACACTATTCGGCCCCAGCATTTT
CASTPDTIRPQHF
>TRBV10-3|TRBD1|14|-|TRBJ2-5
TGTGCCATCAAACCGGGACAGGGCATAGAGACCCAGTACTTC
CAIKPGQGIETQYF
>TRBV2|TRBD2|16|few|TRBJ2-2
TGTGCCAGCAAAGAGCTAGCGGGCTCCAACACCGGGGAGCTGTTTTTT
CASKELAGSNTGELFF
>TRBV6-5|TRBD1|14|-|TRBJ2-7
TGTGCCAGCAGTTGGGACAGGGCCTCCTACGAGCAGTACTTC
CASSWDRASYEQYF
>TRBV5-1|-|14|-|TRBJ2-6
TGCGCCAGCCATAGGGACTCCGGGGCCAACGTCCTGACTTTC
CASHRDSGANVLTF
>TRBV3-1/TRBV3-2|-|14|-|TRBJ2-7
TGTGCCAGCAGCCAAGGGCAGTTATCCTACGAGCAGTACTTC
CASSQGQLSYEQYF
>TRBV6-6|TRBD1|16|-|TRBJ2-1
TGTGCCAGCAGTTACTCCTCGACAGGGCTCTACAATGAGCAGTTCTTC
CASSYSSTGLYNEQFF
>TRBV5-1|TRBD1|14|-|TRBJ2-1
TGCGCCAGCAGCTTAACAGGGGGCGTCTATGAGCAGTTCTTC
CASSLTGGVYEQFF
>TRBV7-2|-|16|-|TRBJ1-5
TGTGCCAGCAGGCTGACGGGGGCGGGGGGCAATCAGCCCCAGCATTTT
CASRLTGAGGNQPQHF
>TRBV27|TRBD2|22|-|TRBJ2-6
TGTGCCAGCAGTTTATCTTGGGGACTAGCGGGGGGCTGGGGGGCTGGGGCCAACGTCCTGACTTTC
CASSLSWGLAGGWGAGANVLTF
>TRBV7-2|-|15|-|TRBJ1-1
TGTGCCAGCAGCCCTGGGGCCCTCTTGAACACTGAAGCTTTCTTT
CASSPGALLNTEAFF
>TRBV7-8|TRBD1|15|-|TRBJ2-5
TGTGCCAGCAGCCGTCGGGACAGGGTCCAAGAGACCCAGTACTTC
CASSRRDRVQETQYF
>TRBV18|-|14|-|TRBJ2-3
TGTGCCAGCTCACCACCTGGGCGCACAGATACGCAGTATTTT
CASSPPGRTDTQYF
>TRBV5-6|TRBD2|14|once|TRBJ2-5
TGTGCCAGCAGCAACCGAGGGGAGGGGGAGACCCAGTACTTC
CASSNRGEGETQYF
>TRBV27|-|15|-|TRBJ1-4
TGTGCCAGCAGTTTACGTCCAGCAACTAATGAAAAACTGTTTTTT
CASSLRPATNEKLFF
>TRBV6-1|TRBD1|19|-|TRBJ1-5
TGTGCCAGCAGTGAAACGGTAAATTTCGGGACAGGGGGCAATCAGCCCCAGCATTTT
CASSETVNFGTGGNQPQHF
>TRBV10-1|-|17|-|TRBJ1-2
TGCGCCAGCCGTGGTGGAAAGGCTCCTTCAGAGGCCTATGGCTACACCTTC
CASRGGKAPSEAYGYTF
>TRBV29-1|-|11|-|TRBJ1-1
TGCAGCGTTGAGGACAGCCCTACCCATTTCTTT
CSVEDSPTHFF
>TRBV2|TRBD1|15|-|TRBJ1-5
TGTGCCAGTCATTGGACAGGGGGAGGCGGTCAGCCCCAGCATTTT
CASHWTGGGGQPQHF
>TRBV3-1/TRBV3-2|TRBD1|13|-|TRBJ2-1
TGTGCCAGCAGCCAATACAGGGGGAATGAGCAGTTCTTC
CASSQYRGNEQFF
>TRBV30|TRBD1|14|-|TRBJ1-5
TGTGCCTGGAGTGGGACAGGGCGTAATCAGCCCCAGCATTTT
CAWSGTGRNQPQHF